This TCR beta chain emerged from a study of CD8+CD57+ T cells in acquired aplastic anemia. The patients chosen for sequencing had shown expansion of CD8+CD57+ cells (detected by flow cytometry). CDR1 and CDR2 from the germline V gene are LNHDA and SQIVND (reference sequence). V lost 9 bases, J lost 2 bases, and 11 bases lay in between. This CDR3 comprises 12 residues. CDR3 and TCR beta VDJ profiling relied on genomic DNA as the template. TCRdb itself ran the reads through MiXCR, one entry per CDR3 protein. Here the sample spans 450,000 to 600,000 distinct CDR3 sequences, about a third being singletons.

The V and J genes are TRBV19 and TRBJ2-7; tentative D call: TRBD2 (5 bases). The TCR originated in a human donor with aplastic anemia. Sequencing was done on a sample of sorted CD4+, CD8+, or CD8+CD57+ T cells (not recorded which) from PBMCs. The CDR3 sequence is CASGAVTYEQYF. The CDR3 DNA sequence: TGTGCCAGCGGAGCGGTAACCTACGAGCAGTACTTC.